The source of this TCR beta chain is a study of blood T cell repertoires in COVID-19. The CDR3 is 16 amino acids. Germline CDR1 and CDR2: LGHDT and YNNKEL (reference sequence). Trimming took 1 base from V and 4 from J, leaving 14 bases between them. Clones were read by immunoSEQ multiplex PCR, and TCRdb kept only the in-frame ones, dropping some. The sample includes about 380,000 clones, 81% of them seen just once. The sequenced sample consisted of peripheral blood. The origin of this receptor is a human donor with acute or convalescent COVID-19. The donor label of this sample is uncertain. The V gene is TRBV3-1 (or the pseudogene TRBV3-2), the J gene TRBJ2-1, with D perhaps matching TRBD1 (6 bases). Here the CDR3 reads CASSQVQGIRYNEQFF. CDR3 in DNA: TGTGCCAGCAGCCAAGTTCAGGGGATTAGATACAATGAGCAGTTCTTC.